The subject of this entry is one TCR beta chain. These data are taken from a study of blood T cell repertoires in COVID-19. About the research overall: The United States, Italy and Spain were the sources of the acute and convalescent COVID-19 samples.

After removal of 0 bases from V and 2 bases from J, the junction contained 3 bases not matched to a gene. CDR3 length equals 15 residues. CDR1 and CDR2 from the germline V gene are SGHRS and YFSETQ. Per the authors' pipeline: Reference gene primer amplification in the assay estimated nucleated cell counts. TCRdb's table, derived via immunoSEQ multiplex PCR, lists solely in-frame clones and lacks some. V and J calls and clone size are those listed in that table; D and trimming were worked out from the DNA. The sample lists 35,000 to 40,000 clones, roughly 88% occurring once. J is TRBJ1-1 and V is TRBV5-1, with 8 bases that match TRBD1. The TCR comes from a man between 65 and 85 years old with acute or convalescent COVID-19. Sequencing was done on a sample of peripheral blood. CDR3 amino acids: CASSLGGQGNTEAFF. The DNA for the CDR3 is TGCGCCAGCAGCTTGGGAGGACAGGGTAACACTGAAGCTTTCTTT.